One sample yielded the 11 T cell receptor beta chains listed below, sequenced in a study of blood T cell repertoires in COVID-19. Sequenced by immunoSEQ multiplex PCR; TCRdb stores in-frame clones only, minus some. The table shows a few hundred thousand clones, with around 83% occurring only once. Sequencing was carried out using peripheral blood. The receptors stem from a woman aged 45-65 years with acute or convalescent COVID-19.

V and J are TRBV5-1 and TRBJ2-1, with 7 bases aligning to TRBD1. The junction had 10 bases not matched to a gene; V was cut back by 6 bases and J by 4 bases. The CDR3 length is 15 residues. Germline V CDR1 and CDR2: SGHRS, YFSETQ. The CDR3 reads CASNTLGTAYNEQFF. DNA for the CDR3: TGCGCCAGCAATACCCTAGGGACAGCTTACAATGAGCAGTTCTTC.

The rearrangement uses TRBV10-1 and TRBJ2-3; 13 bases are shared with TRBD2. The J segment lost 3 bases and the V segment lost 4 bases, leaving 10 bases of the junction unmatched. The CDR3 has 18 residues. Germline-derived CDR1 and CDR2 are WNHNN and SYGVQD (reference sequence). The CDR3 coding sequence is TGCGCCAGCAGTGGGGGACTAGCGGGGAGAGTGAGGACAGATACGCAGTATTTT. This encodes CASSGGLAGRVRTDTQYF.

The rearrangement uses TRBV7-3 and TRBJ1-2; a weak D match, TRBD1 (6 bases). With 4 bases removed from V and 4 bases from J, the gap between germline ends came to 16 bases. Germline V gene sequence: CDR1 SGHTA, CDR2 FQGTGA. The CDR3 loop spans 15 amino acids. CDR3 protein: CASSSRQALPYGYTF. Here the CDR3 DNA reads TGTGCCAGCAGCTCCAGACAGGCCTTGCCCTATGGCTACACCTTC.

The genes are TRBV29-1 and TRBJ2-7, with a possible D match to TRBD2 (7 bases). Trimming stripped 4 bases from V and 7 bases from J, with 14 bases between. The CDR3 totals 12 residues. The germline gives CDR1 SQVTM, CDR2 ANQGSEA. Here the CDR3 DNA reads TGCAGCGTTGGGGCGGCGGGGGCTGAGCAGTACTTC. Encoded protein: CSVGAAGAEQYF.

The chain employs TRBV27 and TRBJ1-5; possible D gene TRBD1, 5 bases. Germline values: CDR1 MNHEY, CDR2 SMNVEV (reference sequence). The CDR3 has 13 amino acids. V lost 3 bases and J lost 2, with 5 bases in between. The CDR3 DNA sequence: TGTGCCAGCAGTTTCAGGGGCAATCAGCCCCAGCATTTT. Translated, it gives CASSFRGNQPQHF.

This rearrangement joins TRBV25-1 to TRBJ2-1, with TRBD2 as a possible D gene (5 bases). The germline V gene encodes CDR1 MGHDK and CDR2 SYGVNS. With 9 bases removed from V and 9 bases from J, the gap between germline ends came to 18 bases. The CDR3 runs to 13 residues. The CDR3 here is CASIGGPTAEQFF. DNA of the CDR3: TGTGCCAGTATCGGAGGTCCTACCGCTGAGCAGTTCTTC.

The chain joins TRBV2 to TRBJ1-1; D is uncertain. The CDR3 contains 11 residues. Per the germline V gene, CDR1 is SNHLY and CDR2 is FYNNEI. The germline V and J ends were trimmed by 6 bases and 7 bases, with 9 bases remaining between them. In nucleotides, the CDR3 is TGTGCCAGCAGGCGCGTCTTTGAAGCTTTCTTT. Protein: CASRRVFEAFF.

This clone came up once. The chain joins TRBV30 to TRBJ1-4; D gene uncertain. CDR1 is GTSNPN, CDR2 SVGIG, per germline (reference sequence). The CDR3 extends over 14 amino acids. V lost 3 bases and J 8 bases, leaving 16 bases between the germline ends. The CDR3 protein is CAWRGSWTGEKLFF. CDR3 nucleotide sequence: TGTGCCTGGAGAGGGAGCTGGACGGGGGAAAAACTGTTTTTT.

This clone was recorded a few times. DNA for the CDR3: TGCGCCAGCAGCCAAGCCCTACCGGGACAGGGGGCAAATGAGCAGTTCTTC. This gives the protein CASSQALPGQGANEQFF. The chain employs TRBV4-3 and TRBJ2-1; 12 bases line up with TRBD1. The V gene's germline CDR1 is LGHNA and CDR2 YSLEER. The CDR3 runs to 17 residues. With V trimmed by 1 base and J by 7 bases, 8 bases remained unmatched.

The chain couples TRBV6-5 to TRBJ1-2; 11 bases fit TRBD1. Germline V gene lookup returns CDR1 MNHEY and CDR2 SVGAGI. J gave up 6 bases and V 6 bases, and 3 bases lay outside the gene matches. The CDR3 spans 13 residues. The DNA for the CDR3 is TGTGCCAGCAGCCGGGGACAGGGGGATGGCTACACCTTC. Its translation is CASSRGQGDGYTF.

The J gene is TRBJ1-1, the V gene TRBV19; D gene ambiguous. Deletions cut 5 bases from V and 5 bases from J, with 15 bases between. CDR3 length: 14 residues. The germline V gene encodes CDR1 LNHDA and CDR2 SQIVND (reference sequence). Here the CDR3 reads CASSSDRENTEAFF. CDR3 nucleotides: TGTGCCAGTAGTTCGGACCGGGAGAATACTGAAGCTTTCTTT. Supplemented by reference TRBV19 and TRBJ1-1, the full variable domain reads DGGITQSPKYLFRKEGQNVTLSCEQNLNHDAMYWYRQDPGQGLRLIYYSQIVNDFQKGDIAEGYSVSREKKESFPLTVTSAQKNPTAFYLCASSSDRENTEAFFGQGTRLTVV.